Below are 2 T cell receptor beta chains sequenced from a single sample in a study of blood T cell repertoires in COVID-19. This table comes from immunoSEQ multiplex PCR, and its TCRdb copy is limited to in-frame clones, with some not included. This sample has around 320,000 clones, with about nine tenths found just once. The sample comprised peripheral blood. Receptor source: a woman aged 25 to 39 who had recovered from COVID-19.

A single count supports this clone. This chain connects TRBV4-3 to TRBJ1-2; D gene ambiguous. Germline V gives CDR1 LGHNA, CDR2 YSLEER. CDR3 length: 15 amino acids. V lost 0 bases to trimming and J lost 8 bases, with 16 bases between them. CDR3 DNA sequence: TGCGCCAGCAGCCAAGACAGGCCCTCCTCGCGAGGCTACACCTTC. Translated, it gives CASSQDRPSSRGYTF.

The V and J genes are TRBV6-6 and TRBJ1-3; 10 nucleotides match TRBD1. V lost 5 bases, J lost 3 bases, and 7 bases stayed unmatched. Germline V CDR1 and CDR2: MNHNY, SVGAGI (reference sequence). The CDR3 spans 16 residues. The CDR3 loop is CASSPGTGVVGNTIYF. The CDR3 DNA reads TGTGCCAGCAGTCCAGGGACAGGGGTAGTTGGAAACACCATATATTTT.